This note documents a single TCR beta chain sequence. Its antigen is not known. Pooled together were second doses at about 4 or about 12 weeks. The sample comes from a study of T cell responses to AZD1222 COVID-19 vaccine. Regarding the study as a whole: There were vaccine-associated CD4 TCRs across spike, dominant at 160-218 and 743-854.

Assay: immunoSEQ multiplex PCR; the TCRdb copy retains only in-frame clones and omits some. The table includes 55,000 to 65,000 clones, roughly 80% detected once. This receptor was identified in an adult who received the AZD1222 COVID-19 vaccine. The material was peripheral blood, obtained 28 days after the second AZD1222 dose.

The CDR3 DNA sequence: TGTGCCAGTACCGAGGGGGGGGTTTATAGCAATCAGCCCCAGCATTTT. This codes for CASTEGGVYSNQPQHF. The chain has TRBV19 and TRBJ1-5, with D perhaps TRBD1 (6 bases). Trimming stripped 7 bases from V and 0 bases from J, with 16 bases between. CDR1 and CDR2 (germline): LNHDA, SQIVND (reference sequence). This CDR3 contains 16 residues.